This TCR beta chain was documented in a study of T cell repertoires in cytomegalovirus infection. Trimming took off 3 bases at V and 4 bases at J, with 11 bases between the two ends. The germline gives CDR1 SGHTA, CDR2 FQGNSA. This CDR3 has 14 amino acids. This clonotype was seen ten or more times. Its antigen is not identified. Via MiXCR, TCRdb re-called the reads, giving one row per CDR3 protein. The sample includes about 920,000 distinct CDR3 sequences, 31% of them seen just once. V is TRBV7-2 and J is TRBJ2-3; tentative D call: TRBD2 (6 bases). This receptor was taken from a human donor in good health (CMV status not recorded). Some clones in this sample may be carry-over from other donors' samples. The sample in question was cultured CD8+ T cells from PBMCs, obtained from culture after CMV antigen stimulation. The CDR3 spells CASSLRGSSDTQYF. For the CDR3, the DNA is TGTGCCAGCAGCTTGCGGGGAAGTTCAGATACGCAGTATTTT.